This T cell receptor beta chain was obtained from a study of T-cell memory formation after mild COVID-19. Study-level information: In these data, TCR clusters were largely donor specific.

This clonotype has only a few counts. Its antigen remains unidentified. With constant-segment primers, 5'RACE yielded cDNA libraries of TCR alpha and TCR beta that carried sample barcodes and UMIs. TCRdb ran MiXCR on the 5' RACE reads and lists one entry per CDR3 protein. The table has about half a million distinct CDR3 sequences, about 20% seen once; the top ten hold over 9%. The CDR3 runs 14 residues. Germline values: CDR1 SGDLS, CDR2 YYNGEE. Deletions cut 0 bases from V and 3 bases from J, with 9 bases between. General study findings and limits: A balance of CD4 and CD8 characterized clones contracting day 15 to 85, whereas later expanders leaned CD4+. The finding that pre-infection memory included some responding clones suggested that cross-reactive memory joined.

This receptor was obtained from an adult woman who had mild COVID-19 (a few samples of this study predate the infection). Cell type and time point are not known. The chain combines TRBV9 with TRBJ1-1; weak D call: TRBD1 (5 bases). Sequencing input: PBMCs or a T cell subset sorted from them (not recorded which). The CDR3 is CASSVVEGHTEAFF. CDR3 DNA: TGTGCCAGCAGCGTAGTTGAGGGACACACTGAAGCTTTCTTT.